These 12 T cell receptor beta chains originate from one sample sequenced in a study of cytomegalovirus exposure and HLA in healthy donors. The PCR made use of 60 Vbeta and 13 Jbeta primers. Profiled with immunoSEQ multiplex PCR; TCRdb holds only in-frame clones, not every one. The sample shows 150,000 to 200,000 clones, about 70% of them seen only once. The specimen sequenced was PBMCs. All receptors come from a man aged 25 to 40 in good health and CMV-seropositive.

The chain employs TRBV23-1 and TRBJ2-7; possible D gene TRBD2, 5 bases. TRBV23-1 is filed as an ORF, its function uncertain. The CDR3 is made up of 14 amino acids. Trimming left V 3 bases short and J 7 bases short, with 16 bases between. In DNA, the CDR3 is TGCGCCAGCAGTCAGTACGAGGGCCCTCGGGAGCAGTACTTC. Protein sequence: CASSQYEGPREQYF.

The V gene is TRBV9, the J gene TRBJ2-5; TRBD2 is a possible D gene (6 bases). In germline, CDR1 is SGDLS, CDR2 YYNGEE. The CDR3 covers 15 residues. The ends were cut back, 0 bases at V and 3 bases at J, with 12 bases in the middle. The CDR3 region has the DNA TGTGCCAGCAGCGTAGGTACTAGCTGGGAAGAGACCCAGTACTTC. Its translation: CASSVGTSWEETQYF.

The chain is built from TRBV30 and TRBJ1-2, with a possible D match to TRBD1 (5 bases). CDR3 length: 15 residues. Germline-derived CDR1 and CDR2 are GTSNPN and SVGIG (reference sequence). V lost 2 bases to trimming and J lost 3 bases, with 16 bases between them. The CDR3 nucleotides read TGTGCCTGGAGTCAAACAGGACGGGTTGACTATGGCTACACCTTC. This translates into CAWSQTGRVDYGYTF.

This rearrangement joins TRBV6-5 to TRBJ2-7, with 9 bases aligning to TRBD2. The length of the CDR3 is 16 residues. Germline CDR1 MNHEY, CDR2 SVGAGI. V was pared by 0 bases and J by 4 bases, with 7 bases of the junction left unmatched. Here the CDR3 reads CASSYSISGSKYEQYF. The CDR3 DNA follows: TGTGCCAGCAGTTACTCGATTAGCGGGAGCAAGTACGAGCAGTACTTC.

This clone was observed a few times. This chain's CDR3 is CASSQERLLDTEAFF. The DNA of the CDR3 is TGCGCCAGCAGCCAAGAGCGTCTCCTTGACACTGAAGCTTTCTTT. V usage is TRBV4-1 and J usage is TRBJ1-1, with D hard to call. Per germline, CDR1 MGHRA and CDR2 YSYEKL. V shed 0 bases and J shed 3 bases, with 11 bases lying between them. This CDR3 contains 15 residues.

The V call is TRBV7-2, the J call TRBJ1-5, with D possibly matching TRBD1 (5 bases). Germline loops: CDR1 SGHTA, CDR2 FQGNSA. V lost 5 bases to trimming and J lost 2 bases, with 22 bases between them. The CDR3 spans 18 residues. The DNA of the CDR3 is TGTGCCAGCAGCCCCCAGGGCCCGGCCGGTGTTCGCAATCAGCCCCAGCATTTT. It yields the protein CASSPQGPAGVRNQPQHF. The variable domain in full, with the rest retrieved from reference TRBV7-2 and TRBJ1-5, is GAGVSQSPSNKVTEKGKDVELRCDPISGHTALYWYRQSLGQGLEFLIYFQGNSAPDKSGLPSDRFSAERTGGSVSTLTIQRTQQEDSAVYLCASSPQGPAGVRNQPQHFGDGTRLSIL.

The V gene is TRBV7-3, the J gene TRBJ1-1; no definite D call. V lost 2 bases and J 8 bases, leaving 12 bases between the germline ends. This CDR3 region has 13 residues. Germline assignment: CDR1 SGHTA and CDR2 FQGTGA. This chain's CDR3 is CASSLQVLEEAFF. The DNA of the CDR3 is TGTGCCAGCAGCTTACAGGTCCTCGAGGAAGCTTTCTTT.

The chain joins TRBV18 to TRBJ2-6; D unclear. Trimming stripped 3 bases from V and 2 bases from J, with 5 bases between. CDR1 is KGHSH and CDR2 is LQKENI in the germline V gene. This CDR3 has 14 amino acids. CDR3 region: CASSPQAGANVLTF. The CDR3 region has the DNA TGTGCCAGCTCACCCCAGGCTGGGGCCAACGTCCTGACTTTC. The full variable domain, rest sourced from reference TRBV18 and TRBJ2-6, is NAGVMQNPRHLVRRRGQEARLRCSPMKGHSHVYWYRQLPEEGLKFMVYLQKENIIDESGMPKERFSAEFPKEGPSILRIQQVVRGDSAAYFCASSPQAGANVLTFGAGSRLTVL.

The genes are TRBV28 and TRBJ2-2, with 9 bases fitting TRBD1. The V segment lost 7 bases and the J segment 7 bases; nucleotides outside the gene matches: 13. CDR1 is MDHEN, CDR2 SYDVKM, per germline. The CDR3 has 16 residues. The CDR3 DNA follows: TGTGCCAGCAAAGTACCTACAGGGGGCGGAAGCGGGGAGCTGTTTTTT. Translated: CASKVPTGGGSGELFF. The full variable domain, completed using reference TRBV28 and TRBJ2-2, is DVKVTQSSRYLVKRTGEKVFLECVQDMDHENMFWYRQDPGLGLRLIYFSYDVKMKEKGDIPEGYSVSREKKERFSLILESASTNQTSMYLCASKVPTGGGSGELFFGEGSRLTVL.

In nucleotides, the CDR3 is TGTGCCAGCAGTCGTGAAACTAGCATCCGGGCCAATGAGCAGTTCTTC. It is translated as CASSRETSIRANEQFF. The chain uses TRBV7-3 and TRBJ2-1; possible D gene TRBD2, 6 bases. The length of the CDR3 is 16 residues. In germline, CDR1 is SGHTA, CDR2 FQGTGA. The V and J ends lost 6 bases and 6 bases respectively, with 21 bases between them.

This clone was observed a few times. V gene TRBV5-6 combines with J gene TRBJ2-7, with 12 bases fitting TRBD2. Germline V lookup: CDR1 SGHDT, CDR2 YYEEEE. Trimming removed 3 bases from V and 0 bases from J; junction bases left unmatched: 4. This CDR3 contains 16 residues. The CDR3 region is CASSSLTSGSSYEQYF. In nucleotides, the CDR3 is TGTGCCAGCAGCTCGTTGACTAGCGGGAGCTCCTACGAGCAGTACTTC.

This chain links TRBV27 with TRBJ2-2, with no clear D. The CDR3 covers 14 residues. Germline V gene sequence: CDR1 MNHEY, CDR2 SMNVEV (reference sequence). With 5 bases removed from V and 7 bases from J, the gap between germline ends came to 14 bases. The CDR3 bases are TGTGCCAGCAGTGTATTACCTCCGGTCGGGGAGCTGTTTTTT. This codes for CASSVLPPVGELFF.